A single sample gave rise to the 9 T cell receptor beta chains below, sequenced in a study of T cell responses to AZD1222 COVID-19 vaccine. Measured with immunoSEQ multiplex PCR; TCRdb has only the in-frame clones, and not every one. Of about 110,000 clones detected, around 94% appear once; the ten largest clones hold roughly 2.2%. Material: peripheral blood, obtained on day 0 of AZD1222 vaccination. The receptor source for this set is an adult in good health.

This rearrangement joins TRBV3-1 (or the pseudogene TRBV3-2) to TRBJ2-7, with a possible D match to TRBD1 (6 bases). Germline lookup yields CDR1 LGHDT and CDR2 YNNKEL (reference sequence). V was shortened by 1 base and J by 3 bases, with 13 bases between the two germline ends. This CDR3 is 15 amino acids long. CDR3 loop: CASSQGRGPLYEQYF. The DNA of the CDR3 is TGTGCCAGCAGCCAAGGCAGGGGACCTCTCTACGAGCAGTACTTC.

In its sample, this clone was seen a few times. Here the CDR3 reads CSVGSNTGELFF. As DNA, the CDR3 is TGCAGCGTAGGGAGTAACACCGGGGAGCTGTTTTTT. This chain connects TRBV29-1 to TRBJ2-2; possibly TRBD2 for D (5 bases). Trimming took 6 bases from V and 2 from J, leaving 7 bases between them. Germline CDR1 is SQVTM and CDR2 is ANQGSEA. The CDR3 is 12 residues long.

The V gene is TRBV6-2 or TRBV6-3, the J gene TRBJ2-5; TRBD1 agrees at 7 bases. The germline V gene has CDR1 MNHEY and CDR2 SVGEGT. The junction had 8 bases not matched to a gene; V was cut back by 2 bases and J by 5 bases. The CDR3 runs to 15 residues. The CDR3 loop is CASSYGSTGSETQYF. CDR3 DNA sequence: TGTGCCAGCAGTTACGGGTCGACAGGGTCGGAGACCCAGTACTTC.

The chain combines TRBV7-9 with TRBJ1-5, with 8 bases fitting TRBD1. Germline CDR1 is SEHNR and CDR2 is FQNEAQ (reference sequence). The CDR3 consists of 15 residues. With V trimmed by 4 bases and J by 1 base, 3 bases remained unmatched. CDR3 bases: TGTGCCAGCAGCTCATCAGGGGGCAGCAATCAGCCCCAGCATTTT. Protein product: CASSSSGGSNQPQHF.

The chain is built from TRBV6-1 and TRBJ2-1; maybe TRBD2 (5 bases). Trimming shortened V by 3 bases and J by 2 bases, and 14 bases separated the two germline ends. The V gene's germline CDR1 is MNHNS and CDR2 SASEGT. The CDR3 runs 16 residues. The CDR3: CASSEEERPAYNEQFF. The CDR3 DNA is TGTGCCAGCAGTGAGGAGGAGCGCCCTGCCTACAATGAGCAGTTCTTC.

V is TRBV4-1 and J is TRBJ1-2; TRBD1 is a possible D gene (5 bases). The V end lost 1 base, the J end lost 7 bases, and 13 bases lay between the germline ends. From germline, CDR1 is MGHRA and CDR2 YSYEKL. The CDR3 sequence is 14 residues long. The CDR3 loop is CASSQVAGAGGYTF. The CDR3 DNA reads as TGCGCCAGCAGCCAAGTCGCCGGGGCAGGTGGCTACACCTTC.

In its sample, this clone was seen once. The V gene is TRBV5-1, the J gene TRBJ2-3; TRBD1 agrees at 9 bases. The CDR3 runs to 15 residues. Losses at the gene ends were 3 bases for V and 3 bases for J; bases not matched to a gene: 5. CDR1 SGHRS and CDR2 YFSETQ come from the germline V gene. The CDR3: CASSSGQGRTDTQYF. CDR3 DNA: TGCGCCAGCAGCTCCGGACAGGGGCGGACAGATACGCAGTATTTT.

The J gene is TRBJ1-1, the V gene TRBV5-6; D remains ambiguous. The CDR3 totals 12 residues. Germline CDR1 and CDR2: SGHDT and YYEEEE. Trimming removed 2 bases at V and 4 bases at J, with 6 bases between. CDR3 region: CASSFGTTEAFF. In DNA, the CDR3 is TGTGCCAGCAGCTTCGGCACCACTGAAGCTTTCTTT.

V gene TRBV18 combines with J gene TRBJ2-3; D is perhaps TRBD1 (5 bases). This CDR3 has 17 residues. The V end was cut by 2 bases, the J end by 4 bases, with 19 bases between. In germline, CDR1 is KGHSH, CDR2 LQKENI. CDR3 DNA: TGTGCCAGCTCACCAAGTATCACCTCCAGGGTGGCAGATACGCAGTATTTT. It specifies CASSPSITSRVADTQYF.